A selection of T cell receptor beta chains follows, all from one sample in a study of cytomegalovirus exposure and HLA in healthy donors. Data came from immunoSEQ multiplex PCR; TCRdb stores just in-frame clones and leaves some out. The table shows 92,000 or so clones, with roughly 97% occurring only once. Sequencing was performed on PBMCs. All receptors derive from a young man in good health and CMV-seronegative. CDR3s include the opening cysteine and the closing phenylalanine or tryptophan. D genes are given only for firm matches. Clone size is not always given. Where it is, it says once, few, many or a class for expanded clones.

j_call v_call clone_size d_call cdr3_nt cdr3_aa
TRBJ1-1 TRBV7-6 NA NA TGTGCCAGCAGCTCCTTAGGGAGGGACACTGAAGCTTTCTTT CASSSLGRDTEAFF
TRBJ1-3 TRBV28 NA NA TGTGCCAGCAGTCCACTCGACAGCTACTCTGGAAACACCATATATTTT CASSPLDSYSGNTIYF
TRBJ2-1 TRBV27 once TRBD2 TGTGCCAGCAGTTTAGGGACTAGCGGCAACAATGAGCAGTTCTTC CASSLGTSGNNEQFF
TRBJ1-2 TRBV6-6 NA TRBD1 TGTGCCAGCAGATCCTCGGGACAGGTCCTTGGCTACACCTTC CASRSSGQVLGYTF
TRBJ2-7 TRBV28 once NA TGTGCCAGCAGTTCAGACAGGTTAAACGAGCAGTACTTC CASSSDRLNEQYF
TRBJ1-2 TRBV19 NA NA TGTGCCAGTAGTATTCTCCCGTCTTTCTATGGCTACACCTTC CASSILPSFYGYTF
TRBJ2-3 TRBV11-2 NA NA TGTGCCAGCAGCAAAAGCGGGCTTAGCACAGATACGCAGTATTTT CASSKSGLSTDTQYF
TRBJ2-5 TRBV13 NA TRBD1 TGTGCCAGCAGCTCCAACGACAGGGGGAGAGAGACCCAGTACTTC CASSSNDRGRETQYF
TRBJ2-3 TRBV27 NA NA TGTGCCAGCAGTCCCCTCGGGGATCGCACAGATACGCAGTATTTT CASSPLGDRTDTQYF
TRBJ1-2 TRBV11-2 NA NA TGTGCCAGCAGCTTCTTTTCCGGCACCTTC CASSFFSGTF
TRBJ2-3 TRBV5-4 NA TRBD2 TGTGCCAGCAGCCCCGGGGTTGGGGGAGGGGGCACAGATACGCAGTATTTT CASSPGVGGGGTDTQYF
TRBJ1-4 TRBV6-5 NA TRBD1 TGTGCCAGCAGTCTAGAGGGGACAGGGGATGAAAAACTGTTTTTT CASSLEGTGDEKLFF
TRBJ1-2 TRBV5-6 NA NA TGTGCCAGCAGCTTGCCAGGGATAGGTGGCTACACCTTC CASSLPGIGGYTF
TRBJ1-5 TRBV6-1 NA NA TGTGCCAGCAGCGCCGGGGGGCATGGCAATCAGCCCCAGCATTTT CASSAGGHGNQPQHF
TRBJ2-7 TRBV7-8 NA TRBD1 TGTGCCAGCAGCAGACAGGGCCCCTACGAGCAGTACTTC CASSRQGPYEQYF
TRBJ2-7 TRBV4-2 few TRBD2 TGTGCCAGCAGCCAAGATCGGGGACTAGCCACCTACGAGCAGTACTTC CASSQDRGLATYEQYF
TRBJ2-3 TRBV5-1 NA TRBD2 TGCGCCAGCAGCTTGGGATGGCGGGAGATCCCAGATACGCAGTATTTT CASSLGWREIPDTQYF
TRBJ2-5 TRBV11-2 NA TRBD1 TGTGCCAGCAGCTTAGGCATTGGTCAGGGGGCGCTCTCATCGACCCAGTACTTC CASSLGIGQGALSSTQYF
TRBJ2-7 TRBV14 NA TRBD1 TGTGCCAGCAGCCAAGATATAGGGACAGGGGACTACGAGCAGTACTTC CASSQDIGTGDYEQYF
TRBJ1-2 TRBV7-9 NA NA TGTGCCAGCACTCAGACAGGAAATAACTATGGCTACACCTTC CASTQTGNNYGYTF
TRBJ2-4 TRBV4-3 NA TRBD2 TGCGCCAGCAGCCCGTCATTAGCGGGAGGGAGGAAAAACATTCAGTACTTC CASSPSLAGGRKNIQYF
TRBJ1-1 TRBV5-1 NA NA TGCGCCAGCAGTAGTTTTGGGGAGGTTTACACTGAAGCTTTCTTT CASSSFGEVYTEAFF
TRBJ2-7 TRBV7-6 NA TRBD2 TGTGCCAGCAGCCCGGGGACTAGCGGGAGTGGCTACGAGCAGTACTTC CASSPGTSGSGYEQYF
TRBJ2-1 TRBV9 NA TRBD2 TGTGCCAGCAGCGCGCAGACTAGCGGGATCTGGGATGAGCAGTTCTTC CASSAQTSGIWDEQFF
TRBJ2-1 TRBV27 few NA TGTGCCAGCAGTTTACGCCCTCGAGGCAATGAGCAGTTCTTC CASSLRPRGNEQFF
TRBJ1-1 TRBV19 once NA TGTGCCAGTAGCTTACAGACAATGAACACTGAAGCTTTCTTT CASSLQTMNTEAFF
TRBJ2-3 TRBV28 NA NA TGTGCCAGCAGTTTTATGGCTGAGCGGCGCCATAAGGATACGCAGTATTTT CASSFMAERRHKDTQYF
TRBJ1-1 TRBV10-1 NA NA TGCGCCAGCACGTCGGGGGTTGGAACTGAAGCTTTCTTT CASTSGVGTEAFF
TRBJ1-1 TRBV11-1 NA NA TGTGCCAGCAGCTTTATTCGTGGCCGCTACACTGAAGCTTTCTTT CASSFIRGRYTEAFF
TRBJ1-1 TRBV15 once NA TGTGCCACCAGCAGAGATCGCCCGGGGATCACTGAAGCTTTCTTT CATSRDRPGITEAFF
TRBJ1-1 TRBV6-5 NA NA TGTGCCAGCAGATTGGGTCGGACAGCGAACACTGAAGCTTTCTTT CASRLGRTANTEAFF